One sample yielded the 17 T cell receptor beta chains listed below, sequenced in a study of CD8+ T cells in alopecia areata. After isolation, RNA underwent reverse transcription to generate cDNA as the sequencing template. TCRdb's copy holds only in-frame clones and misses some; the assay was immunoSEQ multiplex PCR. The data hold approximately 150,000 clones, with 50% to 75% observed a single time. Treatment here: oral pan-JAK inhibitor, 5-10 mg twice daily. The source was CD4+ T cells sorted from blood, collected at week 56, from a patient treated with tofacitinib. All receptors come from a human donor with alopecia areata.

J is TRBJ2-7 and V is TRBV9; D remains unclear. Trimming pared 0 bases from V and 3 bases from J, leaving 10 bases between. Germline V CDR1 and CDR2: SGDLS, YYNGEE. The CDR3 length is 14 residues. CDR3 sequence reads: CASSVGGGLYEQYF. CDR3 bases: TGTGCCAGCAGCGTAGGTGGCGGCCTCTACGAGCAGTACTTC.

The genes are TRBV28 and TRBJ1-4, with 9 bases matching TRBD1. J gave up 10 bases and V 4 bases, and 10 bases lay outside the gene matches. Germline V gene data show CDR1 as MDHEN and CDR2 as SYDVKM. CDR3 length: 15 residues. The CDR3 protein is CASSSTGTGSGKLFF. As DNA, the CDR3 is TGTGCCAGCAGTTCCACCGGGACAGGGTCCGGAAAACTGTTTTTT.

This chain joins TRBV6-5 and TRBJ2-7; possible D gene TRBD1, 5 bases. The CDR3 contains 11 residues. Per the germline V gene, CDR1 is MNHEY and CDR2 is SVGAGI. V was trimmed by 5 bases and J by 7 bases, leaving 9 bases between them. Here the CDR3 DNA reads TGTGCCAGCAGTGCAGGGAAGGAGCAGTACTTC. It is translated as CASSAGKEQYF.

This clone showed up just a few times. The chain uses TRBV23-1 and TRBJ1-4, with 10 bases that match TRBD1. TRBV23-1 is an ORF for which the function is uncertain. The junction had 12 bases not matched to a gene; V was cut back by 3 bases and J by 11 bases. There are 16 residues in the CDR3. CDR3 region: CASSHRSGTGVEKLFF. CDR3 coding DNA: TGCGCCAGCAGTCACCGCTCGGGGACAGGGGTAGAGAAACTGTTTTTT.

This chain uses TRBV15 with TRBJ1-2; no clear D gene. Trimming left V 0 bases short and J 2 bases short, with 13 bases between. The CDR3 has 16 amino acids. Germline loops: CDR1 LNHNV, CDR2 YYDKDF (reference sequence). In DNA, the CDR3 is TGTGCCACCAGCAGAGAAGCTCCGGTTAGCAACTATGGCTACACCTTC. This gives the protein CATSREAPVSNYGYTF. The full variable domain, its missing parts supplied by reference TRBV15 and TRBJ1-2, is DAMVIQNPRYQVTQFGKPVTLSCSQTLNHNVMYWYQQKSSQAPKLLFHYYDKDFNNEADTPDNFQSRRPNTSFCFLDIRSPGLGDTAMYLCATSREAPVSNYGYTFGSGTRLTVV.

The chain joins TRBV5-6 to TRBJ2-7; the D gene is possibly TRBD1 (6 bases). The CDR3 totals 16 residues. CDR1 and CDR2 from the germline V gene are SGHDT and YYEEEE. V lost 0 bases, J lost 7 bases, and 20 bases lay in between. The DNA for the CDR3 is TGTGCCAGCAGCTTGGTACCGTTATCACAGGGCGGGGAGCAGTACTTC. Its protein is CASSLVPLSQGGEQYF.

CDR3 sequence: CASNRETGNYGYTF. The CDR3 bases are TGTGCCAGCAACCGCGAGACAGGAAATTATGGCTACACCTTC. The V gene is TRBV2, the J gene TRBJ1-2, with D possibly being TRBD1 (6 bases). The V end was cut by 7 bases, the J end by 5 bases, with 17 bases between. In germline, CDR1 is SNHLY, CDR2 FYNNEI. This CDR3 has 14 amino acids.

V gene TRBV6-5 combines with J gene TRBJ2-6, with D hard to call. In germline, CDR1 is MNHEY, CDR2 SVGAGI. The V gene lost 5 bases and the J gene lost 2 bases, with 10 bases spanning the gap. The CDR3 has 15 amino acids. In DNA, the CDR3 is TGTGCCAGCAGTCCCCCATCGGCTGGGGCCAACGTCCTGACTTTC. Translation: CASSPPSAGANVLTF.

V is TRBV4-1 and J is TRBJ2-5; TRBD1 is a possible D gene (7 bases). The V gene's germline CDR1 is MGHRA and CDR2 YSYEKL. Between the trimmed V and J ends, which lost 2 bases and 9 bases, there was a span of 13 bases. CDR3 length equals 13 residues. The CDR3 is CASSQTTGEAQYF. CDR3 sequence (DNA): TGCGCCAGCAGCCAAACTACAGGGGAGGCCCAGTACTTC.

This clone came up once. V and J are TRBV29-1 and TRBJ2-5; D tentatively reads TRBD1 or TRBD2 (5 bases each). CDR1 SQVTM and CDR2 ANQGSEA come from the germline V gene. Deletions cut 3 bases from V and 2 bases from J, with 10 bases between. The CDR3 has 13 residues. The DNA of the CDR3 is TGCAGCGTTGATAACTGGGGGCAAGAGACCCAGTACTTC. Protein sequence: CSVDNWGQETQYF.

This clone has only a few counts. This sequence joins TRBV5-4 and TRBJ2-3, with TRBD1 matching 7 bases. Germline V gives CDR1 SGHNT, CDR2 YYREEE (reference sequence). CDR3 length: 15 residues. J lost 3 bases, V lost 1 base, and 5 bases had no gene match. The CDR3 loop is CASSLKTGQTDTQYF. The CDR3 DNA is TGTGCCAGCAGCTTGAAGACGGGACAGACAGATACGCAGTATTTT.

V is TRBV18 and J is TRBJ2-7, with D perhaps matching TRBD1 (6 bases). V was shortened by 4 bases and J by 4 bases, with 11 bases between the two germline ends. The CDR3 spans 13 residues. CDR1 and CDR2 (germline): KGHSH, LQKENI. The CDR3 reads CASSLDRSYEQYF. The CDR3 DNA sequence: TGTGCCAGCTCACTGGACAGATCATACGAGCAGTACTTC.

The chain is built from TRBV4-2 and TRBJ2-3; 15 bases are shared with TRBD2. The CDR3 length is 16 residues. Trimming cost V 0 bases and J 7 bases; bases outside gene matches: 2. Germline CDR1 is LGHNA and CDR2 is YNFKEQ. The CDR3 DNA is TGTGCCAGCAGCCAAGATGGGACTAGCGGGGGGAATACGCAGTATTTT. Translated: CASSQDGTSGGNTQYF.

The chain carries TRBV4-1 and TRBJ2-5; D is tentatively TRBD1 or TRBD2 (5 bases each). CDR1 and CDR2 (germline): MGHRA, YSYEKL. Trimming took off 0 bases at V and 8 bases at J, with 10 bases between the two ends. The CDR3 sequence is 13 residues long. CDR3 protein: CASSQDRGETQYF. CDR3 in DNA: TGCGCCAGCAGCCAAGATAGGGGAGAAACCCAGTACTTC.

The V and J genes are TRBV6-1 and TRBJ2-7; possibly TRBD1 for D (6 bases). This CDR3 contains 14 residues. With 7 bases removed from V and 2 bases from J, the gap between germline ends came to 15 bases. Germline V lookup: CDR1 MNHNS, CDR2 SASEGT. CDR3 loop: CASTGGTLAYEQYF. The CDR3 DNA reads TGTGCCAGCACCGGTGGGACATTGGCCTACGAGCAGTACTTC.

This clone was counted once. V gene TRBV10-3 combines with J gene TRBJ2-7; D not resolved. The CDR3 is 13 residues long. The germline gives CDR1 ENHRY, CDR2 SYGVKD. V lost 0 bases to trimming and J lost 4 bases, with 7 bases between them. The CDR3 region has the DNA TGTGCCATCAGTGAGTCGCAGCTTTACGAGCAGTACTTC. Protein product: CAISESQLYEQYF.

The V and J genes are TRBV30 and TRBJ1-5; perhaps TRBD1 as D (5 bases). Trimming stripped 2 bases from V and 9 bases from J, with 14 bases between. The CDR3 is made up of 13 amino acids. Looked up from germline, CDR1 is GTSNPN and CDR2 is SVGIG (reference sequence). Here the CDR3 DNA reads TGTGCCTGGAGTCGCCAGCAGGGCGGGCCCCAGCATTTT. The encoded protein is CAWSRQQGGPQHF.